This T cell receptor beta chain was identified in a study of regulatory T cells in long-lasting Graves disease. About the research overall: Graves' cases, newly diagnosed, had used antithyroid drugs under 3 months.

The TCR beta library used iRepertoire HTBI primers with Arm-PCR amplification of CDR3. MiXCR was run by TCRdb on the multiplex PCR reads, yielding one entry per CDR3 protein. Of 350,000 to 450,000 distinct CDR3 sequences in the sample, around 16% were seen once. Ten or more counts support this clonotype. Specified time point: newly diagnosed GD, antithyroid drugs for less than 3 months. PBMCs were the source of the RNA used for TCR sequencing. These records were also assigned to another study, of T cells in Graves' hyperthyroidism and ophthalmopathy. That publication notes: Graves' hyperthyroidism showing no ophthalmopathy progression within 18 months was considered stable. HTBI primers drove first-round RT-PCR of the TCR CDR3. The model foresaw ophthalmopathy a median about 6.5 months prior to onset.

The starting material was peripheral blood mononuclear cells (PBMCs), obtained at new diagnosis, from a patient treated with antithyroid drugs. The source of this sequence is a woman aged 40 to 50 with Graves disease.

The CDR3 sequence is CASSEYGGEQYF. CDR3 DNA sequence: TGCGCCAGCAGCGAATACGGAGGCGAGCAGTACTTC. The chain has TRBV5-1 and TRBJ2-7; tentatively, D is TRBD2 (5 bases). V was pared by 4 bases and J by 6 bases, with 11 bases between. Germline V gives CDR1 SGHRS, CDR2 YFSETQ. This CDR3 has 12 amino acids. The full variable domain, completed using reference TRBV5-1 and TRBJ2-7, is KAGVTQTPRYLIKTRGQQVTLSCSPISGHRSVSWYQQTPGQGLQFLFEYFSETQRNKGNFPGRFSGRQFSNSRSEMNVSTLELGDSALYLCASSEYGGEQYFGPGTRLTVT.